Sequencing of this TCR beta chain was carried out in a study of blood T cell repertoires in COVID-19. Overall study: PBMCs, B-cell-depleted T cells, or T cells were the source of the cDNA or gDNA that made up the material.

The CDR3 has 14 amino acids. Per germline, CDR1 MGHDK and CDR2 SYGVNS. V shed 1 base and J shed 4 bases, with 7 bases lying between them. Participant-given clinical history determined each cohort assignment. The method was immunoSEQ multiplex PCR; TCRdb's version includes in-frame clones alone and lacks a portion of them. In the table there are some 170,000 clones, roughly 84% of which are singletons. This chain connects TRBV25-1 to TRBJ1-4; a weak D match, TRBD1 (5 bases). This sequence originates from a man aged 45-65 years who had recovered from COVID-19. Sequenced sample: PBMCs or T cells enriched from blood (not recorded which). CDR3 sequence reads: CASSEFGGNEKLFF. The CDR3 region has the DNA TGTGCCAGCAGTGAATTCGGGGGTAATGAAAAACTGTTTTTT.